This paragraph reports one T cell receptor (beta chain). Trimming left V 5 bases short and J 1 base short, with 15 bases between. This CDR3 has 15 residues. Germline CDR1 MNHEY, CDR2 SMNVEV (reference sequence). People in the exposed group encountered a COVID-19 case within 2 weeks before entering the study. These data belong to a study of blood T cell repertoires in COVID-19. Generated by immunoSEQ multiplex PCR, the TCRdb table keeps only in-frame clones and is missing some. The sample lists approximately 300,000 clones; 85% were seen once. Sequences were obtained from PBMCs or T cells enriched from blood (not recorded which). The receptor comes from a woman aged 25-40 years who had been exposed to COVID-19. The rearrangement joins TRBV27 to TRBJ2-7; the D is unclear. In DNA, the CDR3 is TGTGCCAGCAGTCCTTGGGCCGCCTGGTCCTACGAGCAGTACTTC. It specifies CASSPWAAWSYEQYF.